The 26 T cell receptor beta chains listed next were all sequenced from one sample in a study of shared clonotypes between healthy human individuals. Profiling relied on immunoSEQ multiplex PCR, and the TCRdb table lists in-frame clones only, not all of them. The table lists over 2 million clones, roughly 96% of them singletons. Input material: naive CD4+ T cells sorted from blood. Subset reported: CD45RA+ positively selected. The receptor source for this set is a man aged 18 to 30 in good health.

CDR3 sequence reads: CASSLSSGKDSPLHF. The CDR3 bases are TGTGCCAGCAGTTTAAGTTCAGGGAAAGATTCACCCCTCCACTTT. The rearrangement joins TRBV27 to TRBJ1-6, with D perhaps TRBD1 (5 bases). Trimming stripped 2 bases from V and 8 bases from J, with 13 bases between. From germline, CDR1 is MNHEY and CDR2 SMNVEV (reference sequence). The CDR3 spans 15 residues.

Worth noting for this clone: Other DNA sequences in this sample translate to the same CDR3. CDR3 DNA sequence: TGTGCCAGCAGTGACCCAAACGAAAAACTGTTTTTT. Translated, it gives CASSDPNEKLFF. The chain couples TRBV6-6 to TRBJ1-4; D not resolved. Germline values: CDR1 MNHNY, CDR2 SVGAGI (reference sequence). This CDR3 contains 12 residues. With 5 bases removed from V and 8 bases from J, the gap between germline ends came to 9 bases.

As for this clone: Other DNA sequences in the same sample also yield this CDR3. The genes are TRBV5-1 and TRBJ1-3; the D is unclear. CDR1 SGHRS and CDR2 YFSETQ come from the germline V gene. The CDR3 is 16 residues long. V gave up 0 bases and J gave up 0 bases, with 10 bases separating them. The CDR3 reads CASSLEGPFSGNTIYF. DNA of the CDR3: TGCGCCAGCAGCTTGGAGGGCCCGTTCTCTGGAAACACCATATATTTT. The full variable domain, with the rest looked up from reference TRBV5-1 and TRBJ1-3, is KAGVTQTPRYLIKTRGQQVTLSCSPISGHRSVSWYQQTPGQGLQFLFEYFSETQRNKGNFPGRFSGRQFSNSRSEMNVSTLELGDSALYLCASSLEGPFSGNTIYFGEGSWLTVV.

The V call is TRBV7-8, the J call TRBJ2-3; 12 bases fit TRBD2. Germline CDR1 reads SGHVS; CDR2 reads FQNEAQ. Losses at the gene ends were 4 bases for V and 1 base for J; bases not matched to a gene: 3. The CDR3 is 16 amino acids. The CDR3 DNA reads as TGTGCCAGCAGCTCACGGACTAGCGGGGGCACAGATACGCAGTATTTT. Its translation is CASSSRTSGGTDTQYF.

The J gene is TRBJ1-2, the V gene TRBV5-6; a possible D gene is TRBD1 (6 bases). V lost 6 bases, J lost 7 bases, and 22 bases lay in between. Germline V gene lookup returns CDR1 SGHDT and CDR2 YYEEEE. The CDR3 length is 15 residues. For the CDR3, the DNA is TGTGCCAGCACCGAAAACAGGGCAAGGTCTTCTGGCTACACCTTC. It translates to CASTENRARSSGYTF.

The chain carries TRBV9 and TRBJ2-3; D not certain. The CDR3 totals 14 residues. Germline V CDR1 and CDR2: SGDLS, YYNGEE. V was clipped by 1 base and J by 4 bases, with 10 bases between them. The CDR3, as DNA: TGTGCCAGCAGCGTAATGGTCGGCCCAGATACGCAGTATTTT. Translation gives CASSVMVGPDTQYF. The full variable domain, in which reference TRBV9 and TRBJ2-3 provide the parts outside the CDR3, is DSGVTQTPKHLITATGQRVTLRCSPRSGDLSVYWYQQSLDQGLQFLIQYYNGEERAKGNILERFSAQQFPDLHSELNLSSLELGDSALYFCASSVMVGPDTQYFGPGTRLTVL.

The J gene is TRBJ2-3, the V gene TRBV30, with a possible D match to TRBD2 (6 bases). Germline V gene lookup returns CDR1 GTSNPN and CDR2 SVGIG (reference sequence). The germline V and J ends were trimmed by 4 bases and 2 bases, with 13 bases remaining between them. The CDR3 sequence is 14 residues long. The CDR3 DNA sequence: TGTGCCTGGACTGCCCGGGGGTACACAGATACGCAGTATTTT. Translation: CAWTARGYTDTQYF. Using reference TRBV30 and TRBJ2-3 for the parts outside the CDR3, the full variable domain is SQTIHQWPATLVQPVGSPLSLECTVEGTSNPNLYWYRQAAGRGLQLLFYSVGIGQISSEVPQNLSASRPQDRQFILSSKKLLLSDSGFYLCAWTARGYTDTQYFGPGTRLTVL.

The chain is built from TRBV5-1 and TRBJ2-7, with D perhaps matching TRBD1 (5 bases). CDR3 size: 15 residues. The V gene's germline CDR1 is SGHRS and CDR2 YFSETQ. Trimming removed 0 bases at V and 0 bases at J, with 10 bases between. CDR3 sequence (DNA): TGCGCCAGCAGCTTGGAGCAGGGAACCTCCTACGAGCAGTACTTC. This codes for CASSLEQGTSYEQYF. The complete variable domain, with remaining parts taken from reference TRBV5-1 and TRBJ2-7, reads KAGVTQTPRYLIKTRGQQVTLSCSPISGHRSVSWYQQTPGQGLQFLFEYFSETQRNKGNFPGRFSGRQFSNSRSEMNVSTLELGDSALYLCASSLEQGTSYEQYFGPGTRLTVT.

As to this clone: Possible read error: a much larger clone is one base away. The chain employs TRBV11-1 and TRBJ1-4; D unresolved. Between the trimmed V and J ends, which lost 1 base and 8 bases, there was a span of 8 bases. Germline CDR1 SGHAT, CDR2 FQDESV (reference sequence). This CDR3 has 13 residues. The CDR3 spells CASSLGVREKLFF. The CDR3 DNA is TGTGCCAGCAGCTTAGGGGTGAGAGAAAAACTGTTTTTT.

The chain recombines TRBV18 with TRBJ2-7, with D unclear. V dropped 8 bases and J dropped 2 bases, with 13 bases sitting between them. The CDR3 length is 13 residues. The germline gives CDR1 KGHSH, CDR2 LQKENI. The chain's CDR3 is CASSLFNAYEQYF. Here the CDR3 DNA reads TGTGCCAGCAGCTTGTTCAACGCCTACGAGCAGTACTTC.

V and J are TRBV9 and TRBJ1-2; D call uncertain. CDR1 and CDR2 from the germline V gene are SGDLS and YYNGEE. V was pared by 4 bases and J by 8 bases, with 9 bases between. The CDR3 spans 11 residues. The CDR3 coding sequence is TGTGCCAGCAGCCATTTGGGCGGCTACACCTTC. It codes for CASSHLGGYTF.

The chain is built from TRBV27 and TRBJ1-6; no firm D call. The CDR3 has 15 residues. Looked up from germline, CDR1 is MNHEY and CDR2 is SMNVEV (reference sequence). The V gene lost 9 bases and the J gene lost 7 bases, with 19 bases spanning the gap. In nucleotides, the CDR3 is TGTGCCAGAATCCGAATCCCTCTTCCGAATTCACCCCTCCACTTT. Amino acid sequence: CARIRIPLPNSPLHF.

The CDR3 sequence: CASSQSSGGVYNEQFF. The CDR3 bases are TGCGCCAGCAGCCAATCTAGCGGGGGAGTATACAATGAGCAGTTCTTC. V gene TRBV4-1 combines with J gene TRBJ2-1; the match to TRBD2 covers 10 bases. The CDR3 is 16 residues long. Germline V lookup: CDR1 MGHRA, CDR2 YSYEKL. With 2 bases clipped from V and 4 bases from J, the junction kept 5 bases outside the gene matches.

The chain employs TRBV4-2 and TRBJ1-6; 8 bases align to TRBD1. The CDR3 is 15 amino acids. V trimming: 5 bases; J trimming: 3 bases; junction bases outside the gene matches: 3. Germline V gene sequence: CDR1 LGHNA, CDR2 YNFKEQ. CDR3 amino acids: CASSVGTGYNSPLHF. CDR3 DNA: TGTGCCAGCAGCGTCGGGACAGGCTATAATTCACCCCTCCACTTT.

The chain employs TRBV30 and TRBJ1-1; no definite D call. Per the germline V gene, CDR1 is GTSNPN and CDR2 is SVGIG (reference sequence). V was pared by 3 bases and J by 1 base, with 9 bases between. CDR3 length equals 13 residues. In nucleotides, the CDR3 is TGTGCCTGGAGGAACGGGAGGAACACTGAAGCTTTCTTT. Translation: CAWRNGRNTEAFF.

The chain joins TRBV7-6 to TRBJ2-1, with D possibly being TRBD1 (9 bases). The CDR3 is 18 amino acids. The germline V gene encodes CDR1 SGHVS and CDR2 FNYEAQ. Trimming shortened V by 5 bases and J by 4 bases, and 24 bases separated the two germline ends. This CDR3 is CASSNRGLGSGTYNEQFF. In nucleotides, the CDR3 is TGTGCCAGCAGCAACAGGGGGCTTGGTAGCGGGACTTACAATGAGCAGTTCTTC.

This CDR3 is CASSLDGVSLSGNTIYF. In nucleotides, the CDR3 is TGTGCCAGCAGCTTAGATGGGGTCTCCCTCTCTGGAAACACCATATATTTT. V gene TRBV7-2 combines with J gene TRBJ1-3, with D unclear. V shed 1 base and J shed 0 bases, with 13 bases lying between them. The CDR3 totals 17 residues. Germline CDR1 SGHTA, CDR2 FQGNSA.

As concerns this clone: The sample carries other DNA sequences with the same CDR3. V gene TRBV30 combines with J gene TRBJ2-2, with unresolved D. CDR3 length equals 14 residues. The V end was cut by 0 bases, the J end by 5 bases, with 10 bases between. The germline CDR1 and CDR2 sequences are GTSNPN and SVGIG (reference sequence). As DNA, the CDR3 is TGTGCCTGGAGTGTAGAAACTCCTACCGGGGAGCTGTTTTTT. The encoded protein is CAWSVETPTGELFF.

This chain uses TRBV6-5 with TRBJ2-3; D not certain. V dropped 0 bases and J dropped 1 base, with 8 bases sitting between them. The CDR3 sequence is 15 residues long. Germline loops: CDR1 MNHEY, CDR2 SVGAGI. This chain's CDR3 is CASSYSGFRTDTQYF. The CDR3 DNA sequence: TGTGCCAGCAGTTACTCGGGGTTTCGCACAGATACGCAGTATTTT.

CDR3 in DNA: TGTGCCAGCAGATCAACAGGGGGTATACCCAATTCACCCCTCCACTTT. It specifies CASRSTGGIPNSPLHF. The V gene is TRBV28, the J gene TRBJ1-6; TRBD1 matches at 8 bases. The length of the CDR3 is 16 residues. CDR1 is MDHEN, CDR2 SYDVKM, per germline. With 6 bases clipped from V and 7 bases from J, the junction kept 11 bases outside the gene matches.

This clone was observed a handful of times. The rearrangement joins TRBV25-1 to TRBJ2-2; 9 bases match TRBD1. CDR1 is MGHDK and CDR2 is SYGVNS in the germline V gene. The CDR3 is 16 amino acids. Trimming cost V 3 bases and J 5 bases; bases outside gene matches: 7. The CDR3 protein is CASSDPGQGRTGELFF. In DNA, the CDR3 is TGTGCCAGCAGTGACCCGGGACAGGGAAGGACCGGGGAGCTGTTTTTT.

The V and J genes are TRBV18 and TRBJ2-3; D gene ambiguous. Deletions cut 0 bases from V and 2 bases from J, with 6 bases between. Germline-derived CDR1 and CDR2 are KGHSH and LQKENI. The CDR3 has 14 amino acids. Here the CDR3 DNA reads TGTGCCAGCTCACCACCAGTATTCACAGATACGCAGTATTTT. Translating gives CASSPPVFTDTQYF.

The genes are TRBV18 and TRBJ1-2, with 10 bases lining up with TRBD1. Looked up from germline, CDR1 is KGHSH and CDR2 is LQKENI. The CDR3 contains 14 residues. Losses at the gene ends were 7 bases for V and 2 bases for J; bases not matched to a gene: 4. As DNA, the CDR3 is TGTGCCAGCTACCCGGGACAGGGGAACTATGGCTACACCTTC. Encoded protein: CASYPGQGNYGYTF.

CDR3 loop: CASSSPPGGNEQFF. The CDR3 region has the DNA TGTGCCAGCAGTTCCCCCCCGGGGGGCAATGAGCAGTTCTTC. The rearrangement uses TRBV28 and TRBJ2-1; 7 bases line up with TRBD2. Germline V gene data show CDR1 as MDHEN and CDR2 as SYDVKM. Trimming took 4 bases from V and 6 from J; bases not matched to a gene: 6. CDR3 length equals 14 residues. Together with reference TRBV28 and TRBJ2-1, the CDR3 gives the full variable domain: DVKVTQSSRYLVKRTGEKVFLECVQDMDHENMFWYRQDPGLGLRLIYFSYDVKMKEKGDIPEGYSVSREKKERFSLILESASTNQTSMYLCASSSPPGGNEQFFGPGTRLTVL.

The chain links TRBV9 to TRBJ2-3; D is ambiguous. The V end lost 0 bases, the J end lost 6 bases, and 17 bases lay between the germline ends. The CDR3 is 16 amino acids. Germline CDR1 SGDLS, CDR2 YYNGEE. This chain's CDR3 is CASSVALPPKEDTQYF. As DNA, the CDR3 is TGTGCCAGCAGCGTAGCCCTTCCCCCCAAGGAGGATACGCAGTATTTT.

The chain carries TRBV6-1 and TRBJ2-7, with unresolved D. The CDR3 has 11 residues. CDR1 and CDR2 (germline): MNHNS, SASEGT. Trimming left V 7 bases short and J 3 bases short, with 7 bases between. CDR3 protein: CASIRNYEQYF. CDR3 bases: TGTGCCAGCATCCGGAACTACGAGCAGTACTTC.